Shown below are 28 T cell receptor beta chains from a single sample sequenced in a study of blood T cell repertoires in COVID-19. TCRdb's copy holds only in-frame clones and misses some; the assay was immunoSEQ multiplex PCR. There are hundreds of thousands of clones in the sample; around 90% occur only once, and about 2.3% lies in the top ten. The sequencing sample was made of peripheral blood. The receptors were sampled from a man younger than 35 with active or convalescent COVID-19.

The chain employs TRBV28 and TRBJ2-3; D might be TRBD1 (5 bases). V was trimmed by 3 bases and J by 2 bases, leaving 12 bases between them. CDR3 size: 15 residues. Germline CDR1 and CDR2: MDHEN and SYDVKM. In nucleotides, the CDR3 is TGTGCCAGCAGTTTGGGGCGGCAGTCCACAGATACGCAGTATTTT. This gives the protein CASSLGRQSTDTQYF.

V gene TRBV19 combines with J gene TRBJ2-7; the match to TRBD1 covers 8 bases. Trimming at V came to 4 bases and at J to 0 bases, leaving 8 bases not matched to a gene. CDR1 is LNHDA and CDR2 is SQIVND in the germline V gene (reference sequence). This CDR3 is built from 16 residues. In nucleotides, the CDR3 is TGTGCCAGTAGTAGAGACAGGGGTCCTGACTCCTACGAGCAGTACTTC. This encodes CASSRDRGPDSYEQYF.

This clone was recorded a few times. The chain recombines TRBV27 with TRBJ1-2, with D possibly being TRBD1 (6 bases). Germline V gives CDR1 MNHEY, CDR2 SMNVEV (reference sequence). This CDR3 is 13 amino acids long. V was shortened by 3 bases and J by 7 bases, with 12 bases between the two germline ends. CDR3 sequence reads: CASSLNREGGYTF. CDR3 sequence (DNA): TGTGCCAGCAGTTTGAACAGGGAGGGTGGCTACACCTTC.

The V call is TRBV21-1, the J call TRBJ1-2. TRBV21-1 is annotated as a pseudogene. The CDR3 consists of 15 residues. CDR3 in DNA: TGTGCCAGCAGCCAATACGTTCTAGGCATGGTGGGCTACACCTTC. It yields the protein CASSQYVLGMVGYTF.

V is TRBV27 and J is TRBJ1-5, with TRBD1 as a possible D gene (6 bases). V was trimmed by 5 bases and J by 0 bases, leaving 11 bases between them. The CDR3 is made up of 15 amino acids. Per the germline V gene, CDR1 is MNHEY and CDR2 is SMNVEV (reference sequence). The CDR3 DNA sequence: TGTGCCAGCAGTCAAGAGGGACATAGCAATCAGCCCCAGCATTTT. As protein: CASSQEGHSNQPQHF.

The rearrangement joins TRBV5-1 to TRBJ2-3; TRBD2 agrees at 8 bases. The CDR3 is made up of 14 amino acids. The germline CDR1 and CDR2 sequences are SGHRS and YFSETQ. Trimming cost V 7 bases and J 0 bases; bases outside gene matches: 4. Here the CDR3 reads CASRGGPSTDTQYF. The CDR3 nucleotides read TGCGCCAGCCGGGGGGGGCCTAGCACAGATACGCAGTATTTT.

This clone was detected only a few times. The V call is TRBV5-4, the J call TRBJ2-7, with 12 bases that match TRBD2. The CDR3 sequence is 17 residues long. Germline V CDR1 and CDR2: SGHNT, YYREEE (reference sequence). J lost 0 bases, V lost 1 base, and 5 bases had no gene match. CDR3 nucleotide sequence: TGTGCCAGCAGCTTGCCAGGACTAGCGGGAAGCTCCTACGAGCAGTACTTC. Residues: CASSLPGLAGSSYEQYF.

This clone has a single count. V and J are TRBV6-5 and TRBJ2-1; 12 nucleotides match TRBD2. Unmatched junction bases numbered 5, after V lost 6 bases and J lost 5 bases. Germline assignment: CDR1 MNHEY and CDR2 SVGAGI. The CDR3 is made up of 15 amino acids. The CDR3 protein is CASSPLAGGNNEQFF. In DNA form, the CDR3 reads TGTGCCAGCAGCCCACTAGCGGGAGGAAACAATGAGCAGTTCTTC.

The rearrangement joins TRBV6-5 to TRBJ2-7, with D perhaps TRBD1 (6 bases). Germline V gives CDR1 MNHEY, CDR2 SVGAGI. With 8 bases removed from V and 0 bases from J, the gap between germline ends came to 14 bases. This CDR3 has 14 residues. As DNA, the CDR3 is TGTGCCAGCTCATTGGTGACAGGCTCCTACGAGCAGTACTTC. It translates to CASSLVTGSYEQYF.

The rearrangement links TRBV7-2 to TRBJ2-3; a possible D gene is TRBD1 (6 bases). CDR3 length: 13 residues. Germline V gene sequence: CDR1 SGHTA, CDR2 FQGNSA. The V end lost 9 bases, the J end lost 2 bases, and 12 bases lay between the germline ends. The CDR3 sequence is CASTRGTTDTQYF. The CDR3 DNA sequence: TGTGCCAGTACTAGGGGGACCACAGATACGCAGTATTTT. The full variable domain, with the rest looked up from reference TRBV7-2 and TRBJ2-3, is GAGVSQSPSNKVTEKGKDVELRCDPISGHTALYWYRQSLGQGLEFLIYFQGNSAPDKSGLPSDRFSAERTGGSVSTLTIQRTQQEDSAVYLCASTRGTTDTQYFGPGTRLTVL.

The J gene is TRBJ2-1, the V gene TRBV7-3; D may be TRBD2 (5 bases). The CDR3 is made up of 13 amino acids. Germline V gene data show CDR1 as SGHTA and CDR2 as FQGTGA. Trimming removed 5 bases from V and 5 bases from J, with 10 bases in between. CDR3 loop: CASSQGSNNEQFF. DNA of the CDR3: TGTGCCAGCAGCCAAGGGAGTAACAATGAGCAGTTCTTC.

The V gene is TRBV18, the J gene TRBJ1-1; D is unclear. The CDR3 is 14 amino acids. The V end was cut by 4 bases, the J end by 0 bases, with 9 bases between. Germline V gene lookup returns CDR1 KGHSH and CDR2 LQKENI. This chain's CDR3 is CASSRGAMNTEAFF. CDR3 nucleotide sequence: TGTGCCAGCTCACGCGGAGCCATGAACACTGAAGCTTTCTTT. The full variable domain, in which reference TRBV18 and TRBJ1-1 provide the parts outside the CDR3, is NAGVMQNPRHLVRRRGQEARLRCSPMKGHSHVYWYRQLPEEGLKFMVYLQKENIIDESGMPKERFSAEFPKEGPSILRIQQVVRGDSAAYFCASSRGAMNTEAFFGQGTRLTVV.

The chain recombines TRBV24-1 with TRBJ1-1, with D possibly matching TRBD1 (5 bases). Looked up from germline, CDR1 is KGHDR and CDR2 is SFDVKD. This CDR3 is built from 13 residues. The V gene lost 4 bases and the J gene lost 4 bases, with 9 bases spanning the gap. Here the CDR3 reads CATSEGVGTEAFF. Written as DNA, the CDR3 is TGTGCCACCAGTGAAGGGGTAGGCACTGAAGCTTTCTTT.

CDR3 coding DNA: TGTGCCAGCAGCCAAGGCATCCAGGGAATTGGTGTCTACGAGCAGTACTTC. Residues: CASSQGIQGIGVYEQYF. The chain uses TRBV14 and TRBJ2-7; TRBD1 is a possible D gene (5 bases). Germline V CDR1 and CDR2: SGHDN, FVKESK. V shed 1 base and J shed 3 bases, with 19 bases lying between them. The CDR3 contains 17 residues.

This chain links TRBV7-8 with TRBJ2-1, with D unclear. Between the trimmed V and J ends, which lost 2 bases and 9 bases, there was a span of 11 bases. Germline assignment: CDR1 SGHVS and CDR2 FQNEAQ. This CDR3 is built from 13 residues. CDR3 bases: TGTGCCAGCAGCTTACTATCCGCTGGTGAGCAGTTCTTC. This encodes CASSLLSAGEQFF.

The chain carries TRBV5-4 and TRBJ2-7, with D tentatively TRBD1 (8 bases). The CDR3 is 15 amino acids. Trimming cost V 2 bases and J 7 bases, with 19 bases left between them. CDR1 is SGHNT and CDR2 is YYREEE in the germline V gene (reference sequence). The CDR3 loop is CASSLTGGAFKEQYF. The CDR3, as DNA: TGTGCCAGCAGCTTAACAGGGGGGGCCTTTAAAGAGCAGTACTTC.

The CDR3 DNA follows: TGTGCCAGCTCACCACCTATACAGGGGGGGTCCTACGAGCAGTACTTC. This codes for CASSPPIQGGSYEQYF. The V and J genes are TRBV18 and TRBJ2-7; maybe TRBD1 (8 bases). The CDR3 runs 16 residues. The germline V gene encodes CDR1 KGHSH and CDR2 LQKENI. Trimming left V 0 bases short and J 1 base short, with 13 bases between.

The CDR3 protein is CASSLTSRQPQHF. The CDR3 coding sequence is TGTGCCAGCAGTTTAACATCAAGACAGCCCCAGCATTTT. The genes are TRBV28 and TRBJ1-5; D is unclear. Germline V gene lookup returns CDR1 MDHEN and CDR2 SYDVKM. This CDR3 is built from 13 residues. V lost 2 bases and J 7 bases, leaving 9 bases between the germline ends.

The CDR3, as DNA: TGCGCCAGCAGCCAAGATCTTCCCGGGGGGAACAATCAGCCCCAGCATTTT. It codes for CASSQDLPGGNNQPQHF. The chain carries TRBV4-3 and TRBJ1-5; perhaps TRBD1 as D (5 bases). V lost 0 bases, J lost 3 bases, and 15 bases lay in between. The CDR3 runs 17 residues. The germline CDR1 and CDR2 sequences are LGHNA and YSLEER.

This clone was picked up a small number of times. The chain joins TRBV2 to TRBJ2-1; the match to TRBD1 covers 10 bases. The CDR3 has 12 residues. The germline CDR1 and CDR2 sequences are SNHLY and FYNNEI. V was pared by 8 bases and J by 9 bases, with 4 bases of the junction left unmatched. The CDR3 here is CASDRGQVEQFF. The CDR3 nucleotides read TGTGCCAGCGACAGGGGGCAGGTTGAGCAGTTCTTC.

Here the CDR3 DNA reads TGTGCCGTTCTGGGAGCGGGAGTCTACAATGAGCAGTTCTTC. Its translation is CAVLGAGVYNEQFF. This sequence joins TRBV10-3 and TRBJ2-1, with 8 positions matching TRBD2. Germline trimming cut 11 bases from V and 3 bases from J; bases unmatched to any gene: 9. The germline V gene has CDR1 ENHRY and CDR2 SYGVKD. The CDR3 runs 14 residues.

This clone was seen only once. The chain carries TRBV6-1 and TRBJ2-7; 8 positions match TRBD1. J was trimmed by 1 base and V by 7 bases; bases with no gene match: 6. Germline values: CDR1 MNHNS, CDR2 SASEGT. The CDR3 sequence is 14 residues long. The CDR3 loop is CASIADRASYEQYF. The CDR3 DNA sequence: TGTGCCAGCATTGCGGACAGGGCGTCCTACGAGCAGTACTTC.

J is TRBJ2-7 and V is TRBV5-1; TRBD2 aligns across 13 bases. The CDR3 totals 16 residues. J was trimmed by 2 bases and V by 3 bases; bases with no gene match: 5. CDR1 is SGHRS and CDR2 is YFSETQ in the germline V gene. CDR3 coding DNA: TGCGCCAGCAGCTGGACCGGGACTAGCGGGACCTACGAGCAGTACTTC. Translation gives CASSWTGTSGTYEQYF.

The chain uses TRBV3-1 (or the pseudogene TRBV3-2) and TRBJ1-2; TRBD1 is a possible D gene (6 bases). Germline CDR1 and CDR2: LGHDT and YNNKEL (reference sequence). The CDR3 has 16 amino acids. V was cut by 0 bases and J by 8 bases, with 19 bases left in between. The chain's CDR3 is CASSQDPNQGREGYTF. In nucleotides, the CDR3 is TGTGCCAGCAGCCAAGATCCTAATCAGGGGAGGGAGGGCTACACCTTC.

The rearrangement uses TRBV5-1 and TRBJ1-1; D gene unclear. V was cut by 2 bases and J by 1 base, with 3 bases left in between. Germline CDR1 reads SGHRS; CDR2 reads YFSETQ. The CDR3 spans 12 residues. Here the CDR3 reads CASSFGNTEAFF. The CDR3 nucleotides are TGCGCCAGCAGCTTCGGGAACACTGAAGCTTTCTTT.

J is TRBJ2-1 and V is TRBV10-2; possibly TRBD2 for D (5 bases). Trimming removed 8 bases from V and 0 bases from J, with 14 bases in between. The CDR3 covers 15 residues. CDR1 is WSHSY, CDR2 SAAADI, per germline. CDR3 sequence (DNA): TGCGCCAGCTCCGGGCGGGCCCCCTCCTACAATGAGCAGTTCTTC. It translates to CASSGRAPSYNEQFF.

In the case of this clone: This sample also contains other DNA sequences that code for the same CDR3. The chain couples TRBV28 to TRBJ2-1; 11 bases agree with TRBD2. Germline V lookup: CDR1 MDHEN, CDR2 SYDVKM. The CDR3 is 15 residues long. Germline trimming cut 5 bases from V and 4 bases from J; bases unmatched to any gene: 4. CDR3 sequence (DNA): TGTGCCAGCAGTGAAACTAGCGGGAGTTACAATGAGCAGTTCTTC. The encoded protein is CASSETSGSYNEQFF.

CDR3 loop: CASSLASTGMGPEAFF. CDR3 DNA sequence: TGTGCCAGCAGCTTGGCCTCGACAGGGATGGGCCCTGAAGCTTTCTTT. V and J are TRBV7-8 and TRBJ1-1, with 7 positions matching TRBD1. Trimming took 3 bases from V and 6 from J; bases not matched to a gene: 13. In germline, CDR1 is SGHVS, CDR2 FQNEAQ. The CDR3 consists of 16 residues. Complete variable domain (other parts from reference TRBV7-8 and TRBJ1-1): GAGVSQSPRYKVAKRGQDVALRCDPISGHVSLFWYQQALGQGPEFLTYFQNEAQLDKSGLPSDRFFAERPEGSVSTLKIQRTQQEDSAVYLCASSLASTGMGPEAFFGQGTRLTVV.